This T cell receptor (beta chain) stems from a study of blood T cell repertoires in COVID-19. Across the study: Collection of acute and convalescent COVID-19 samples took place in the United States, Italy and Spain. Sources were T cells, B-cell-depleted T cells, or PBMCs; the material itself was cDNA or gDNA.

The Seattle patients joined while their infection was active and were tracked longitudinally afterward. Germline-derived CDR1 and CDR2 are SGHNT and YYREEE (reference sequence). The V and J ends lost 4 bases and 3 bases, in that order; junction bases with no gene match: 3. The CDR3 is 13 residues long. As handled by the study authors: Nucleated cell counts were estimated from reference gene primer amplification. The method was immunoSEQ multiplex PCR; TCRdb's version includes in-frame clones alone and lacks a portion of them. The DNA gave D and trimming, while V, J and clone size come from that table. Of some 260,000 clones listed, approximately 89% are singletons.

The chain links TRBV5-4 to TRBJ2-7; TRBD1 agrees at 8 bases. Sequenced sample: peripheral blood. This TCR came from a woman younger than 45 with COVID-19, enrolled during active disease. CDR3 DNA sequence: TGTGCCAGCAGCATGGACAGGGTCTACGAGCAGTACTTC. Amino acid sequence: CASSMDRVYEQYF.